The entry that follows covers one TCR beta chain sequence. As yet, its antigen is unknown. This specimen belongs to a study of cytomegalovirus exposure and HLA in healthy donors. Germline values: CDR1 SGDLS, CDR2 YYNGEE. The V and J ends lost 4 bases and 4 bases respectively, with 15 bases between them. The CDR3 is 14 residues long. Sequenced by immunoSEQ multiplex PCR; TCRdb stores in-frame clones only, minus some. The repertoire holds tens of thousands of clones, approximately 91% seen once, with around 2.1% in the top ten. Findings and limits, study-wide: The study flagged some 170 TCR beta chains as cytomegalovirus-associated. The classifier, whose performance was assessed in both the original and validation cohorts, reportedly diagnosed cytomegalovirus status with high specificity and sensitivity.

The approximately 120-subject validation cohort, separate from the roughly 700-subject first cohort, included the donors. The chain joins TRBV9 to TRBJ2-7, with a tentative D call TRBD1 (6 bases). The TCR comes from a man aged 30 to 45 in good health and CMV-seronegative. What was sequenced was PBMCs. CDR3 nucleotide sequence: TGTGCCAGCAGCCCGTCAGGGGTGGGTTACGAGCAGTACTTC. Translated: CASSPSGVGYEQYF.